Listed below are T cell receptor beta chains from one sample, sequenced in a study of T cell responses to AZD1222 COVID-19 vaccine. The data were produced by immunoSEQ multiplex PCR, yet TCRdb's version contains in-frame clones alone and is incomplete. The sample records around 130,000 clones, 93% being singletons. The sample here was peripheral blood, taken on day 0 of AZD1222 vaccination. These receptors were taken from an adult in good health. Each CDR3 is given with its conserved first and last residue. D genes are given only for firm matches. Clone sizes are given selectively: once, few, many, or a class where the clone is expanded.

TRBJ1-5 | NA | NA | TRBV2 | TGTGCCAGCAGTGGACAGGTTGATAGCAATCAGCCCCAGCATTTT | CASSGQVDSNQPQHF
TRBJ2-7 | NA | NA | TRBV6-5 | TGTGCCAGCAGTTACGTGGTCGGATCCTACGAGCAGTACTTC | CASSYVVGSYEQYF
TRBJ1-2 | NA | NA | TRBV5-1 | TGCGCCAGCAGCTTGTGGCAGGGGAGTAACTATGGCTACACCTTC | CASSLWQGSNYGYTF
TRBJ1-1 | NA | NA | TRBV12-3/TRBV12-4 | TGTGCCAGCAGTTCAGGGAGTGAAGCTTTCTTT | CASSSGSEAFF
TRBJ1-1 | NA | NA | TRBV6-5 | TGTGCCACCCGACCACCTGAAGCTTTCTTT | CATRPPEAFF
TRBJ1-1 | NA | NA | TRBV29-1 | TGCAGCGTTGCGGCACCTGAAGCTTTCTTT | CSVAAPEAFF
TRBJ1-2 | NA | TRBD1 | TRBV27 | TGTGCCAGCAGTCCGGGACAGGGGCAAGGGGGCTACACCTTC | CASSPGQGQGGYTF
TRBJ1-3 | NA | NA | TRBV4-1 | TGCGCCAGCACCTCAAACCCGGCGGATGGAAACACCATATATTTT | CASTSNPADGNTIYF
TRBJ2-1 | NA | TRBD1 | TRBV27 | TGTGCCAGCACTTTTGCCTTGGGACAGTTAAATGAGCAGTTCTTC | CASTFALGQLNEQFF
TRBJ2-3 | NA | NA | TRBV9 | TGTGCCAGCAGTGTGGAAGGGTTGGGCACAGATACGCAGTATTTT | CASSVEGLGTDTQYF
TRBJ1-6 | once | TRBD1 | TRBV19 | TGTGCCAGTAAGGTGACAGGGATCTATAATTCACCCCTCCACTTT | CASKVTGIYNSPLHF
TRBJ2-1 | NA | TRBD1 | TRBV7-3 | TGTGCCAGCAGCTTGGGACAGGGGGTGTACAATGAGCAGTTCTTC | CASSLGQGVYNEQFF
TRBJ1-1 | NA | NA | TRBV28 | TGTGCCAGCAGTTTAGGGGGGACGTACATGAACACTGAAGCTTTCTTT | CASSLGGTYMNTEAFF
TRBJ1-4 | NA | NA | TRBV29-1 | TGCAGCGTTGGGGGGGGCCAAAAACTGTTTTTT | CSVGGGQKLFF
TRBJ1-2 | NA | TRBD1 | TRBV5-1 | TGCGCCAGCAGCCATAGCTTCGGGACAGGGGAGGACACCTTC | CASSHSFGTGEDTF
TRBJ1-2 | NA | NA | TRBV29-1 | TGCAGCGTTCCAAATAAACCTAAGGCCCCCACCTTTACTAACTATGGCTACACCTTC | CSVPNKPKAPTFTNYGYTF
TRBJ1-2 | NA | NA | TRBV7-3 | TGTGCCAGCAGCGCAGGCCAGGGAGGATGGGGCTACACCTTC | CASSAGQGGWGYTF
TRBJ2-7 | NA | TRBD1 | TRBV2 | TGTGCCAGCAGTGAAGAGCTCAGGGGGTACGAGCAGTACTTC | CASSEELRGYEQYF
TRBJ1-5 | NA | NA | TRBV2 | TGTGCCAGCAGTTTTGGAGGGTCGGGGCAGCCCCAGCATTTT | CASSFGGSGQPQHF
TRBJ1-5 | once | NA | TRBV6-2/TRBV6-3 | TGTGCCAGCAGTTACTCCGGGACAAACAATCAGCCCCAGCATTTT | CASSYSGTNNQPQHF
TRBJ2-3 | NA | TRBD1 | TRBV2 | TGTGCCAGCAGAGGTTCCCAGGGGGCAATTCGGGTAGATACGCAGTATTTT | CASRGSQGAIRVDTQYF
TRBJ1-2 | NA | TRBD1 | TRBV29-1 | TGCAGCGTTTGGGATCCCACAGGGGGCCGTTTAGACGGCTACACCTTC | CSVWDPTGGRLDGYTF
TRBJ2-1 | NA | NA | TRBV9 | TGTGCCAGCAGCGGGAGCCGATCGGGAAGGGATGAGCAGTTCTTC | CASSGSRSGRDEQFF
TRBJ2-5 | NA | NA | TRBV10-3 | TGTGCCATCAGTGAGTCGAGGCCTGGGGAAAAAGAGACCCAGTACTTC | CAISESRPGEKETQYF
TRBJ1-2 | NA | NA | TRBV5-1 | TGCGCCAGCAGCTTGTTGGGTTCAGCAGATGGCTACACCTTC | CASSLLGSADGYTF
TRBJ1-3 | once | NA | TRBV4-2 | TGTGCCAGCAGCCAAGACGCAAACTCTGGAAACACCATATATTTT | CASSQDANSGNTIYF
TRBJ1-1 | NA | NA | TRBV4-2 | TGTGCCAGCAGCCAAGAGGTATGGGAGGGTGAAGCTTTCTTT | CASSQEVWEGEAFF
TRBJ2-6 | NA | NA | TRBV2 | TGTGCCAGCAGTGTTTGGCGGATTAAAGGGGCCAACGTCCTGACTTTC | CASSVWRIKGANVLTF
TRBJ1-6 | once | TRBD1 | TRBV6-2/TRBV6-3 | TGTGCCAGCAGTTTGGCAGGGGGCGGTAATTCACCCCTCCACTTT | CASSLAGGGNSPLHF
TRBJ2-1 | NA | NA | TRBV28 | TGTGCCAGCAGTTTAAAGATTGCAACCAGTGAGCAGTTCTTC | CASSLKIATSEQFF
TRBJ1-5 | NA | NA | TRBV7-8 | TGTGCCAGCAGCTTAGTTATGGGTCAGCCCCAGCATTTT | CASSLVMGQPQHF
TRBJ2-1 | NA | TRBD2 | TRBV18 | TGTGCCAGCTCACCACGCTTCGGGACTAGCAATGAGCAGTTCTTC | CASSPRFGTSNEQFF
TRBJ1-1 | NA | NA | TRBV5-1 | TGCGCCAGCAGCTTACGAGGGGGACGAATGAACACTGAAGCTTTCTTT | CASSLRGGRMNTEAFF
TRBJ2-5 | NA | NA | TRBV2 | TGTGCCAGCAGCCGTAGGACAGACCAAGAGACCCAGTACTTC | CASSRRTDQETQYF
TRBJ2-3 | NA | TRBD1 | TRBV28 | TGTGCCAGCACATCTGGAGACAGGGGAGGTCCAGATACGCAGTATTTT | CASTSGDRGGPDTQYF
TRBJ2-2 | NA | NA | TRBV10-3 | TGTGCCATCAGCAAAAGGCCCCCGGGGCAGGTCGACACCGGGGAGCTGTTTTTT | CAISKRPPGQVDTGELFF
TRBJ1-1 | few | NA | TRBV11-1 | TGTGCCAGCCAGCGAGACACTGAAGCTTTCTTT | CASQRDTEAFF
TRBJ2-5 | NA | TRBD2 | TRBV2 | TGTGCCAGCGGCAGATATACTAGCGCTCAAGAGACCCAGTACTTC | CASGRYTSAQETQYF
TRBJ1-6 | NA | NA | TRBV10-2 | TGCGCCAGCAGGGAGACAGGCGGGTCACCCCTCCACTTT | CASRETGGSPLHF
TRBJ1-6 | NA | NA | TRBV7-9 | TGTGCCAGCAGCTTAGTGTCTTCACCCCTCCACTTT | CASSLVSSPLHF
TRBJ1-2 | NA | NA | TRBV19 | TGTGCCAGTAGTATCGGCACAGAACCCCCACCCTATGGCTACACCTTC | CASSIGTEPPPYGYTF